The following is a T cell receptor (beta chain) sequence with its context. Its antigen is not identified. The sample has other DNA sequences that encode this CDR3 too. Assay execution took place at the deep level. Sequencing used immunoSEQ multiplex PCR; TCRdb keeps in-frame clones, though not all of them. The sample has more than 2 million clones, roughly 95% seen once. The data were obtained in a study of shared clonotypes between healthy human individuals. Study outcomes and limitations: Among non-shared clonotypes, generation probabilities were lower than among those shared by all four donors.

Sequencing was performed on naive CD4+ T cells sorted from blood. Subset denoted: CD45RA+ positively selected. The sequence was obtained from a man between 18 and 29 years old in good health.

The CDR3 spells CASSLDRYTDTQYF. In DNA form, the CDR3 reads TGTGCCAGCAGCTTAGACAGGTACACAGATACGCAGTATTTT. The genes are TRBV5-4 and TRBJ2-3; the D gene is possibly TRBD1 (6 bases). CDR3 length: 14 residues. Germline V gives CDR1 SGHNT, CDR2 YYREEE (reference sequence). The V end was cut by 2 bases, the J end by 2 bases, with 9 bases between.